The 10 T cell receptor beta chains in this list originate from one sample, sequenced in a study of read filtering for tumor transcriptome and immune sequencing. From approximately 400 ng of RNA, a library with molecular barcoded alpha/delta and beta/gamma adaptors was made. TCRdb itself ran the reads through MiXCR, one entry per CDR3 protein. The sample holds tens of thousands of distinct CDR3 sequences, around a fifth seen once. Sequencing was performed on a population of CD138-negative cells sorted from bone marrow. The receptors were sampled from a donor at least 40 years old with multiple myeloma.

As for this clonotype: Possible read error: a much larger clone is one base away. The CDR3, as DNA: TGTGCCAGCAGTGCTATCACTGAAGCTTTCTTT. Its protein product is CASSAITEAFF. The gene calls are TRBV28 and TRBJ1-1; D gene ambiguous. Trimming took off 5 bases at V and 4 bases at J, with 5 bases between the two ends. From germline, CDR1 is MDHEN and CDR2 SYDVKM. The CDR3 is 11 amino acids.

A remark on this clonotype: Its ends do not fully match the called genes, so a read error is possible. V usage is TRBV2 and J usage is TRBJ2-5; perhaps D is TRBD1 or TRBD2 (6 bases each). The CDR3 covers 15 residues. Per the germline V gene, CDR1 is SNHLY and CDR2 is FYNNEI. Here the CDR3 DNA reads TGTGCCAGCAGTGAAGCGGGGGGCCCCCAAGGGACCCAGTACTTC. It is translated as CASSEAGGPQGTQYF.

Worth noting for this clonotype: A much larger clone is a single base away; this may be a read error. V usage is TRBV29-1 and J usage is TRBJ2-7, with TRBD1 identical over 9 bases. The CDR3 covers 13 residues. Per the germline V gene, CDR1 is SQVTM and CDR2 is ANQGSEA. The CDR3 DNA reads TGCAGCGCTGGGACAGGGAATATCTACGGGCAGTACTTC. Translation: CSAGTGNIYGQYF.

This clonotype was seen a few times. This rearrangement joins TRBV29-1 to TRBJ1-2; TRBD1 matches at 7 bases. The V and J ends lost 7 bases and 2 bases, in that order; junction bases with no gene match: 7. This CDR3 is built from 13 residues. From germline, CDR1 is SQVTM and CDR2 ANQGSEA. The CDR3 region has the DNA TGCAGCGGCCGGGACAGTGAGAACTATGGCTACACCTTC. Protein: CSGRDSENYGYTF.

There are many counts of this clonotype. This rearrangement joins TRBV7-2 to TRBJ2-3; tentative D call: TRBD2 (6 bases). The germline CDR1 and CDR2 sequences are SGHTA and FQGNSA. There are 15 residues in the CDR3. The germline V and J ends were trimmed by 0 bases and 0 bases, with 7 bases remaining between them. CDR3 amino acids: CASSLAGGSTDTQYF. CDR3 coding DNA: TGTGCCAGCAGCTTAGCGGGGGGTAGCACAGATACGCAGTATTTT.

This clonotype was found many times. The chain uses TRBV9 and TRBJ2-3, with D tentatively TRBD2 (6 bases). V lost 0 bases and J 2 bases, leaving 10 bases between the germline ends. The CDR3 contains 15 residues. The V gene's germline CDR1 is SGDLS and CDR2 YYNGEE. The CDR3 DNA reads as TGTGCCAGCAGCGTAGCGGGGGTGTACACAGATACGCAGTATTTT. Encoded protein: CASSVAGVYTDTQYF.

The chain combines TRBV7-9 with TRBJ2-7; no firm D call. Trimming left V 8 bases short and J 2 bases short, with 19 bases between. Germline V gene sequence: CDR1 SEHNR, CDR2 FQNEAQ (reference sequence). The CDR3 is made up of 15 amino acids. CDR3 amino acids: CASGSQGRAPYEQYF. The CDR3 nucleotides are TGTGCCAGCGGCTCCCAAGGACGCGCCCCCTACGAGCAGTACTTC. The full variable domain, rest sourced from reference TRBV7-9 and TRBJ2-7, is DTGVSQNPRHKITKRGQNVTFRCDPISEHNRLYWYRQTLGQGPEFLTYFQNEAQLEKSRLLSDRFSAERPKGSFSTLEIQRTEQGDSAMYLCASGSQGRAPYEQYFGPGTRLTVT.

This clonotype showed up many times. The chain couples TRBV12-3 or TRBV12-4 to TRBJ1-5, with D possibly being TRBD1 (5 bases). The V and J ends lost 3 bases and 3 bases respectively, with 9 bases between them. The CDR3 consists of 14 residues. CDR3 nucleotide sequence: TGTGCCAGCAGTTTTTGGGGCTCCAATCAGCCCCAGCATTTT. Its protein product is CASSFWGSNQPQHF.

With regard to this clonotype: This may be a read error, as it is one base from a much larger clone. The chain couples TRBV7-9 to TRBJ2-3, with D maybe TRBD2 (7 bases). The CDR3 is 16 residues long. CDR1 is SEHNR, CDR2 FQNEAQ, per germline (reference sequence). CDR3 in DNA: TGTGCCAGCAGCTTAGCAAAGGCGGGGGCCACAGGTACGCAGTATTTT. It translates to CASSLAKAGATGTQYF.

The table lists this clonotype with many counts. The chain joins TRBV5-1 to TRBJ2-3; D is unclear. The CDR3 runs to 11 residues. Trimming took 0 bases from V and 6 from J, leaving 2 bases between them. CDR1 and CDR2 from the germline V gene are SGHRS and YFSETQ. DNA of the CDR3: TGCGCCAGCAGCTTGGATGATACGCAGTATTTT. Translating it yields CASSLDDTQYF.